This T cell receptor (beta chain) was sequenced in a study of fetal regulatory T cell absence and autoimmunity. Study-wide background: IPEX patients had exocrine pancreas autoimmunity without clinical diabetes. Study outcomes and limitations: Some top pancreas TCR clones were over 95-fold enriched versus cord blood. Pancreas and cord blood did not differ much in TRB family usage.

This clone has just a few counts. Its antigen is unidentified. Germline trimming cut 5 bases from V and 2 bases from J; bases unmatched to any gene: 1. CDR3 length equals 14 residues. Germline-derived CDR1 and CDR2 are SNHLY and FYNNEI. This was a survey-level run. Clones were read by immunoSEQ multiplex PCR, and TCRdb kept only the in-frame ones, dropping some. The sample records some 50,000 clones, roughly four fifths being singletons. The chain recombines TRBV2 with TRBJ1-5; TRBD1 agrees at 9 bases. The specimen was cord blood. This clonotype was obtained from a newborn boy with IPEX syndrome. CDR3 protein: CASSRQGGNQPQHF. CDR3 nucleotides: TGTGCCAGCAGTCGACAGGGGGGCAATCAGCCCCAGCATTTT.